This T cell receptor beta chain was identified during a study of T-cell reconstitution after alpha-beta-depleted transplantation in children. Study findings and constraints: Surviving recipient T cells and intrathymic progenitors accounted for some patients' high TCRbeta diversity at day 60. About two months after transplant, alpha-beta T cells reportedly came from several hundred expanded graft clones. T-cell counts and diversity were attributed mostly to newly produced T cells one year after transplant.

This clonotype was seen repeatedly, ten times or more. The antigen remains undetermined. Trimming removed 7 bases from V and 8 bases from J, with 20 bases in between. Looked up from germline, CDR1 is DFQATT and CDR2 is SNEGSKA (reference sequence). The CDR3 sequence is 13 residues long. For TCRbeta, the library was prepared with unique molecular identifiers. MiXCR was run by TCRdb on the PCR reads, yielding one entry per CDR3 protein. The data contain hundreds of thousands of distinct CDR3 sequences, over 10% of them singletons. V usage is TRBV20-1 and J usage is TRBJ1-2; D is ambiguous. Sequencing was performed on PBMCs, taken before TCRalphabeta/CD19-depleted stem cell transplant. The receptor was isolated from a girl aged 2 to 9 with congenital amegakaryocytic thrombocytopenia, due to receive a stem cell transplant. The CDR3 spells CSGTTGTLLGYTF. CDR3 sequence (DNA): TGCAGTGGTACGACGGGTACTCTATTAGGCTACACCTTC.